This T cell receptor beta chain originates from a study of human T cells and chemical hapten exposure (dated by TCRdb to 2020 to 2022). Some background on the complete study: For sensitization, 2% DPC in acetone was applied to a 2 cm by 2 cm area of upper inner arm skin. Patient blood was sampled pre-sensitization (week 0) and at 2, 6 and about 24 weeks after DPC sensitization. Patch testing was performed on the upper back with Finn chambers containing 0.01% DPC, and the patch tests were scored after 6 days according to International Contact Dermatitis Research Group standards. Throughout the study period of about 22 weeks, patients also received therapeutic DPC doses to the scalp every week. Peripheral blood TCR repertoire changes were tracked in vivo in alopecia patients during primary and secondary sensitization to the hapten diphenylcyclopropenone (DPC). Alopecia areata with under or over 50% scalp involvement, alopecia totalis and alopecia universalis were represented in the patient cohort, which was mostly female. Blood for TCR sequencing was provided by twenty-nine alopecia patients at one to four time points (pre-sensitization, 2, 6 and 24 weeks). For every blood RNA sample, sequencing covered both the TCR alpha and TCR beta chains. Libraries were pooled for sequencing, and per-sample TCR yields varied mainly because of small differences in library volumes within the pool.

This sample's time point label indicates: pre-sensitization, week 0. In light of the paper, this sample's treatment or condition label describes: therapeutic diphenylcyclopropenone sensitization with weekly scalp DPC. Unfractionated whole blood was collected in Tempus Blood RNA tubes, and total RNA was extracted from that blood. At each patch-test visit, blood was drawn before the patch test was applied. Eligible patients were aged 18 to 70, diagnosed with alopecia, deemed suitable for DPC therapy, and excluded if pregnant. Summary of the overall study and its limitations: Expanded TCRs formed significantly more large CDR3 similarity clusters than pre-sensitization or healthy control sets, consistent with antigen-driven responses. No change with DPC sensitization was found in the number of TCRs above 1 in 1000 frequency, and no evidence of global repertoire structure alterations was found. Repeated subsampling changed both the strength of the expansion versus patch-test correlation and the threshold at which that correlation became significant. All patients had alopecia, a presumed autoimmune disease, so their immune response might differ from that of healthy individuals. A positive correlation was found between the number of PT1 expanded TCRs and patch test score, with significance reached at thresholds 8, 16 and 32 but not 4.

The CDR3 has 15 amino acids, counting the end cysteine and phenylalanine. Solely the CDR3 DNA is kept, with 45 bases framed from the first base. The germline V gene gives CDR1 as SGHTA and CDR2 as FQGNSA. Unmatched junction bases come to 15, with V trimmed by 6 bases and J by 8 bases. This clonotype showed up many times. Its antigen target is currently unknown. No much larger clonotype is one base removed from it; base qualities were not supplied. Preparation of the library involved RACE. For sequencing, a NextSeq 500 was employed. During library preparation, unique molecular identifiers were attached to individual cDNA molecules so that TCRs could be counted quantitatively and reproducibly. In the source study's methods: The median number of TCRs per sample was around 100,000, ranging from about 20,000 to 700,000. V, J and CDR3 annotation of the TCR reads was performed with the Decombinator software suite. For PS versus PT1 abundance plots, all samples were subsampled to the same number of TCRs (28,000). Expanded TCRs were defined as absent before sensitization and observed at least eight times at the 2-week time point. Using fastp at Q25 and MiXCR, TCRdb reprocessed the public reads and kept productive beta chains. Each entry is one CDR3 protein sequence, shown with its most common DNA and genes. The V and J calls were determined by TCRdb, not by the authors. The sample profile shows 35,000 to 40,000 distinct CDR3 sequences; 9% to 15% of them were found once. Roughly 2% of the sample belongs to the ten largest clones.

The chain uses TRBV7-2 and TRBJ1-2; 7 middle bases align to TRBD1. Sequenced material: whole blood, taken in connection with sensitization to the hapten diphenylcyclopropenone (DPC). This receptor was identified in a woman aged 40 to 50 with alopecia areata. Some clones in this sample may be carry-over from other donors' samples. The nucleotide sequence reads TGTGCCAGCAGGCTACAGGGGACGCCTAGCAGGGGCTACACCTTC. Translation gives CASRLQGTPSRGYTF.